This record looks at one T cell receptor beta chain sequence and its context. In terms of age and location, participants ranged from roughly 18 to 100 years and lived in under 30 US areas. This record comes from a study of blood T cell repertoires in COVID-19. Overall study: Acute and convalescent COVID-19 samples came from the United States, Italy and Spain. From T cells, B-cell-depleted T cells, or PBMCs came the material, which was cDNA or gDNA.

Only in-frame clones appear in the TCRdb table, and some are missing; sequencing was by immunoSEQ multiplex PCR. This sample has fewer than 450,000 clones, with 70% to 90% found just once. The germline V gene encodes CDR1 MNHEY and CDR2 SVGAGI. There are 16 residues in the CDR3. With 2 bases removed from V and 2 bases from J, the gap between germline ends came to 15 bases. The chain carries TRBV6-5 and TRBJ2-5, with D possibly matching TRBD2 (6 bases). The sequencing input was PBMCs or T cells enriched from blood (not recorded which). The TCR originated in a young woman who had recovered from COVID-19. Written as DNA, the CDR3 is TGTGCCAGCAGTTACGCGGGCGGGGTCACACAAGAGACCCAGTACTTC. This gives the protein CASSYAGGVTQETQYF.